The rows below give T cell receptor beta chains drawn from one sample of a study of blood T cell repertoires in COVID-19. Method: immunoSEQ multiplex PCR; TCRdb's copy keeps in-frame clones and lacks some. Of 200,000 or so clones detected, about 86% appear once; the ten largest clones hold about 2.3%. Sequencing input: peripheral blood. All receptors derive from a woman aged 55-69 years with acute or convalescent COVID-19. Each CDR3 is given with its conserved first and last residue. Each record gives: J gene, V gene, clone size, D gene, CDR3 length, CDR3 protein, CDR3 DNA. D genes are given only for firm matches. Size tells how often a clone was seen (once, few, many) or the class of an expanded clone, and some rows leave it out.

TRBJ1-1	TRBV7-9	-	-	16	CASSLARVRPLTEAFF	TGTGCCAGCAGCTTAGCCAGGGTGAGGCCCCTCACTGAAGCTTTCTTT
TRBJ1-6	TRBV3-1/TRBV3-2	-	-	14	CASSQGLAFSPLHF	TGTGCCAGCAGCCAAGGTCTTGCGTTTTCACCCCTCCACTTT
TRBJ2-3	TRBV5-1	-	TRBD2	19	CASTQTSSGGAPSTDTQYF	TGCGCCAGCACCCAAACGTCTAGCGGGGGGGCCCCTAGCACAGATACGCAGTATTTT
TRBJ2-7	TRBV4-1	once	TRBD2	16	CASSQASGGAKYEQYF	TGCGCCAGCAGCCAAGCTAGCGGGGGGGCCAAGTACGAGCAGTACTTC
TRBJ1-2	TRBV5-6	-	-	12	CASRARNYGYTF	TGTGCCAGCAGGGCCAGGAACTATGGCTACACCTTC
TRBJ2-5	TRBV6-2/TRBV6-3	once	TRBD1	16	CASSYEQGARRETQYF	TGTGCCAGCAGTTATGAGCAGGGGGCGCGACGGGAGACCCAGTACTTC
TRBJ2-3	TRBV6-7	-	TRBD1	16	CASSFQPGGAWDTQYF	TGTGCCAGCAGTTTCCAACCAGGGGGCGCGTGGGATACGCAGTATTTT
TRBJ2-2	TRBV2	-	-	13	CASSGESTGELFF	TGTGCCAGCAGTGGAGAGAGCACCGGGGAGCTGTTTTTT
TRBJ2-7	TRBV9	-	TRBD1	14	CASSVRDRGREQYF	TGTGCCAGCAGCGTAAGGGACAGGGGGCGCGAGCAGTACTTC
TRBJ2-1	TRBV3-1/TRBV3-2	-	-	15	CASSPDGGSYNEQFF	TGTGCCAGCAGCCCCGACGGGGGCTCCTACAATGAGCAGTTCTTC
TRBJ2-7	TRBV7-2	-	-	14	CASSPSQGSYEQYF	TGTGCCAGCAGCCCAAGTCAGGGTTCCTACGAGCAGTACTTC
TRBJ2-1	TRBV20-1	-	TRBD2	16	CSAGGGLAGEINEQFF	TGCAGTGCTGGTGGGGGACTAGCGGGGGAAATCAATGAGCAGTTCTTC
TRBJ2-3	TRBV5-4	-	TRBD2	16	CASSLLLAGGPDTQYF	TGTGCCAGCAGCTTGTTACTAGCGGGGGGCCCAGATACGCAGTATTTT
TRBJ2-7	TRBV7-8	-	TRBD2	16	CASNKQFSSGVIEQYF	TGTGCCAGCAACAAACAATTTTCTAGCGGGGTGATCGAGCAGTACTTC
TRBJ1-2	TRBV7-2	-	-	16	CASSLVGRGDNYGYTF	TGTGCCAGCAGCTTAGTTGGCAGGGGCGACAACTATGGCTACACCTTC